This T cell receptor beta chain appears in the sequencing data of a study of beta chain features in type 1 diabetes. Study-level information: The patient and healthy donor groups were comparable for age, gender and cell yields. General study findings and limits: In the patient group, naive, central memory and Treg TCRB repertoires seemed more alike than in the healthy donor group. People with Type 1 diabetes carried modestly yet significantly shorter TCRB CDR3s in all four CD4+ subsets.

For this clone: The target antigen is unknown.

Looked up from germline, CDR1 is SEHNR and CDR2 is FQNEAQ (reference sequence). The germline V and J ends were trimmed by 5 bases and 1 base, with 11 bases remaining between them. CDR3 length equals 14 residues. Expressed TCRB transcripts got sequenced, as all isolated RNA was reverse transcribed. Assay: immunoSEQ multiplex PCR; the TCRdb copy retains only in-frame clones and omits some. Here the sample spans approximately 170,000 clones, about 63% being singletons. Input material: naive CD4+ T cells from blood. This rearrangement joins TRBV7-9 to TRBJ1-1; D may be TRBD1 (5 bases). The source is a man aged 25 to 40 with type 1 diabetes. CDR3 loop: CASSKTGQNTEAFF. In DNA, the CDR3 is TGTGCCAGCAGCAAAACCGGACAGAACACTGAAGCTTTCTTT.